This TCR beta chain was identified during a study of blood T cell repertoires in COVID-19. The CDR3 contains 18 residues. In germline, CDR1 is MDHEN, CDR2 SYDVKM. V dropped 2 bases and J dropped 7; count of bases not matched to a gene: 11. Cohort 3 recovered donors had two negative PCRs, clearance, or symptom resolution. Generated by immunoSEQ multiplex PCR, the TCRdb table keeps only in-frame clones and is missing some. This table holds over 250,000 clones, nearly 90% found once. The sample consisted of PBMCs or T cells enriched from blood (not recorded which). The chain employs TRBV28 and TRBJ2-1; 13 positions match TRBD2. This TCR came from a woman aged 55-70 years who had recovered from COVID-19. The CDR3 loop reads CASSLPFWTSGSGNEQFF. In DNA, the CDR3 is TGTGCCAGCAGTTTACCATTTTGGACTAGCGGGAGTGGTAATGAGCAGTTCTTC.